The present TCR beta chain was sequenced within a study of tumor-infiltrating lymphocytes in primary liver carcinoma. Whole-study context: The study included patients who were men and women aged 30 to 69 years. Sequenced samples came back with roughly 3.65 to 7.5 million productive TCRbeta reads, and the counts looked alike across tissue types. The study's findings and limits: A fraction of only about 7.5-24% of top clones appeared in all five tumor regions. Compared with blood, tumor repertoires held significantly more in their top 250 clones.

As to this clonotype: Its antigen is unidentified. At one of its ends the junction is not consistent with the germline gene, which may arise from a read error.

Total RNA amounting to roughly 480 ng was the source from which TCR beta cDNA was made with a constant-region primer. Slightly modified ARM-PCR served as the procedure for the TCR beta libraries. These libraries came from three rounds of nested multiplex PCR. A C-beta reverse primer was combined with TRBV1-TRBV30 forward primers in the first two PCR rounds, and each round had approximately 9 cycles. TCRdb reprocessed the multiplex PCR reads via MiXCR and lists one record per CDR3 protein. The sample comprises around 50,000 distinct CDR3 sequences, 70% to 75% of which are singletons, and approximately 30% rests with the top ten. CDR3 size: 14 residues. Between 20 and 30 mg of unsorted bulk tissue served as the source from which RNA and DNA were co-extracted.

Material for sequencing was liver tumor tissue from sampling region 3. The subset is: tumor region T3, left-lateral pole. The receptor comes from a man aged 35 to 55 with primary liver carcinoma and hepatitis B virus infection. The rearrangement uses TRBV12-3 or TRBV12-4 and TRBJ1-5, with D perhaps TRBD1 (6 bases). CDR3 sequence (DNA): TGTGCCAGCTGTTCAGGGGATAGCATTCAGCCCCAGCATTTT. Its translation: CASCSGDSIQPQHF.